This TCR beta chain was documented in a study of blood T cell repertoires in COVID-19. About the study: In each case, the material was cDNA or gDNA derived from T cells, B-cell-depleted T cells, or PBMCs.

The CDR3 is made up of 14 amino acids. The junction had 7 bases not matched to a gene; V was cut back by 5 bases and J by 3 bases. The germline V gene encodes CDR1 MDHEN and CDR2 SYDVKM. Authors' methods: Nucleated cell counts were estimated from reference gene primer amplification. The method was immunoSEQ multiplex PCR; TCRdb's version includes in-frame clones alone and lacks a portion of them. V and J calls and clone size are those listed in that table; D and trimming were worked out from the DNA. The table records roughly 250,000 clones, approximately 81% of them present only once. This chain connects TRBV28 to TRBJ2-7; 7 positions agree with TRBD1. The receptor's source is an older woman with active or convalescent COVID-19. The sequencing sample was made of peripheral blood. This CDR3 reads CASSTGTVFYEQYF. The CDR3 DNA reads as TGTGCCAGCAGTACCGGGACAGTATTCTACGAGCAGTACTTC.